Here is one T cell receptor beta chain with its context. After isolation, RNA underwent reverse transcription to generate cDNA as the sequencing template. TCRdb's table, derived via immunoSEQ multiplex PCR, lists solely in-frame clones and lacks some. The sample has around 200,000 clones; about 60% are singletons. This sample is part of a study of CD8+ T cells in alopecia areata. Study as a whole: Administration of oral tofacitinib to treated patients was at 5 to 10 mg twice daily.

In germline, CDR1 is MNHEY, CDR2 SVGAGI. V lost 6 bases, J lost 3 bases, and 13 bases lay in between. CDR3 length: 14 amino acids. Treatment denoted: oral pan-JAK inhibitor, 5-10 mg twice daily. Peripheral blood and lesional scalp punch biopsies came from alopecia areata patients. The sample consisted of CD8+ T cells sorted from blood, taken at week 24, from a patient treated with tofacitinib. The sequence derives from a human donor with alopecia areata. This chain uses TRBV6-5 with TRBJ2-3; D tentatively reads TRBD1 or TRBD2 (5 bases each). CDR3 sequence (DNA): TGTGCCAGCAGAGGTGGGGGTAGGACAGATACGCAGTATTTT. It encodes CASRGGGRTDTQYF.